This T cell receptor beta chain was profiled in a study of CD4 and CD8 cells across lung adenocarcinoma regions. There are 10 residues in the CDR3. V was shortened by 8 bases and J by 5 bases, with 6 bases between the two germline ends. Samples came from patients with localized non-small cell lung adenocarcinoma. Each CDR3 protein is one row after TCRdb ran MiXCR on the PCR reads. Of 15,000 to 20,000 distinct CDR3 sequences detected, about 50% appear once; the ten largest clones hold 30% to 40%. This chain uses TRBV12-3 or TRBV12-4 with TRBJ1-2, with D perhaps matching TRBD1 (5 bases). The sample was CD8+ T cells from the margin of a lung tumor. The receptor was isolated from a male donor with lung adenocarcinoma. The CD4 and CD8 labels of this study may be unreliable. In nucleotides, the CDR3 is TGTGCCAGCGGGACTTATGGCTACACCTTC. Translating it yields CASGTYGYTF.